These 20 T cell receptor beta chains originate from one sample sequenced in a study of early T cells in non-severe SARS-CoV-2 infection. TCRdb reprocessed the 5' RACE reads with MiXCR, giving one entry per CDR3 protein. This table has tens of thousands of distinct CDR3 sequences, 16% appearing once. Sequencing was performed on whole blood, taken at baseline. The receptors originated from an adult who was a healthcare worker with PCR-confirmed SARS-CoV-2 infection or an uninfected control (not recorded which).

This clonotype was detected many times. The chain combines TRBV5-1 with TRBJ2-2; unclear D gene. The V gene's germline CDR1 is SGHRS and CDR2 YFSETQ. The CDR3 is made up of 13 amino acids. Trimming took off 1 base at V and 3 bases at J, with 4 bases between the two ends. CDR3 residues: CASSLSDTGELFF. The CDR3 region has the DNA TGCGCCAGCAGCTTGTCAGACACCGGGGAGCTGTTTTTT.

This clonotype was seen ten or more times. The chain couples TRBV4-3 to TRBJ1-2; D is unclear. The CDR3 extends over 14 amino acids. CDR1 is LGHNA and CDR2 is YSLEER in the germline V gene. Deletions cut 2 bases from V and 0 bases from J, with 7 bases between. The CDR3 spells CASSQQQTNYGYTF. The CDR3 DNA is TGCGCCAGCAGCCAACAACAGACTAACTATGGCTACACCTTC.

V gene TRBV28 combines with J gene TRBJ1-1; D perhaps matches TRBD1 (6 bases). Looked up from germline, CDR1 is MDHEN and CDR2 is SYDVKM. Trimming removed 1 base from V and 6 bases from J, with 15 bases in between. CDR3 length equals 15 residues. DNA of the CDR3: TGTGCCAGCAGTTTATCCACAGGGCGAAGCTCTGAAGCTTTCTTT. Translating it yields CASSLSTGRSSEAFF.

The rearrangement joins TRBV5-4 to TRBJ2-3; TRBD1 matches 8 bases. The ends lost 4 bases at V and 3 bases at J; junction bases unmatched: 7. In germline, CDR1 is SGHNT, CDR2 YYREEE (reference sequence). The CDR3 spans 15 residues. DNA of the CDR3: TGTGCCAGCAGCCCCGCCGGACAGGGAACAGATACGCAGTATTTT. Encoded protein: CASSPAGQGTDTQYF.

This chain uses TRBV15 with TRBJ2-1; D remains unclear. Germline loops: CDR1 LNHNV, CDR2 YYDKDF (reference sequence). V was shortened by 2 bases and J by 6 bases, with 14 bases between the two germline ends. This CDR3 spans 15 amino acids. Written as DNA, the CDR3 is TGTGCCACCAGCAGAACCTCCCTGTTCGGCAATGAGCAGTTCTTC. It translates to CATSRTSLFGNEQFF.

This sequence joins TRBV5-6 and TRBJ2-7, with D possibly being TRBD1 or TRBD2 (5 bases each). Per the germline V gene, CDR1 is SGHDT and CDR2 is YYEEEE. Trimming removed 0 bases from V and 5 bases from J, with 15 bases in between. The CDR3 loop spans 15 amino acids. CDR3 in amino acids: CASSLGSLMGDEQYF. CDR3 bases: TGTGCCAGCAGCTTGGGCTCCCTCATGGGGGACGAGCAGTACTTC.

The chain uses TRBV20-1 and TRBJ1-4, with D possibly being TRBD1 (6 bases). Germline CDR1 and CDR2: DFQATT and SNEGSKA (reference sequence). CDR3 length equals 12 residues. Deletions cut 2 bases from V and 5 bases from J, with 6 bases between. Written as DNA, the CDR3 is TGCAGTGCTAGAAGGGGGAATGAAAAACTGTTTTTT. Its protein product is CSARRGNEKLFF.

This clonotype was counted a few times. This chain uses TRBV20-1 with TRBJ2-1; 11 nucleotides match TRBD2. From germline, CDR1 is DFQATT and CDR2 SNEGSKA (reference sequence). V was clipped by 4 bases and J by 6 bases; unmatched bases: 5. The CDR3 spans 14 residues. CDR3 loop: CSATGTSGSNEQFF. DNA of the CDR3: TGCAGTGCTACCGGGACTAGCGGATCCAATGAGCAGTTCTTC.

The sample holds a few counts of this clonotype. The chain is built from TRBV28 and TRBJ1-5, with a possible D match to TRBD1 (5 bases). The V end was cut by 4 bases, the J end by 4 bases, with 8 bases between. This CDR3 region has 13 residues. The germline V gene encodes CDR1 MDHEN and CDR2 SYDVKM. The CDR3 here is CASSWGRNQPQHF. The CDR3 region has the DNA TGTGCCAGCAGTTGGGGCCGTAATCAGCCCCAGCATTTT.

The chain has TRBV12-3 or TRBV12-4 and TRBJ2-5; 8 bases line up with TRBD2. The CDR3 covers 16 residues. With V trimmed by 3 bases and J by 4 bases, 10 bases remained unmatched. The CDR3, as DNA: TGTGCCAGCAGTTTCATCCCAGCGGGAGATGGAGAGACCCAGTACTTC. Its translation: CASSFIPAGDGETQYF.

This chain uses TRBV4-1 with TRBJ1-2, with 8 bases lining up with TRBD1. This CDR3 comprises 16 residues. Germline lookup yields CDR1 MGHRA and CDR2 YSYEKL. V shed 2 bases, J shed 6 bases, and the junction held 11 bases outside the gene matches. The CDR3 bases are TGCGCCAGCAGCCAACACACCGCCTGGACAGGGAATGGCTACACCTTC. Protein product: CASSQHTAWTGNGYTF.

This clonotype was counted many times. The gene calls are TRBV7-9 and TRBJ2-7; D ambiguous. Trimming removed 1 base at V and 4 bases at J, with 26 bases between. CDR3 length: 19 amino acids. Germline CDR1 is SEHNR and CDR2 is FQNEAQ (reference sequence). CDR3 residues: CASSLGERVTDVLTYEQYF. The DNA of the CDR3 is TGTGCCAGCAGCTTAGGCGAAAGGGTGACTGACGTTCTCACGTACGAGCAGTACTTC.

This chain links TRBV28 with TRBJ1-3; D is uncertain. The CDR3 extends over 13 amino acids. Germline assignment: CDR1 MDHEN and CDR2 SYDVKM. Deletions cut 3 bases from V and 2 bases from J, with 5 bases between. The CDR3 sequence: CASSLVPGNTIYF. CDR3 nucleotide sequence: TGTGCCAGCAGTTTGGTTCCTGGAAACACCATATATTTT. The full variable domain, its missing parts supplied by reference TRBV28 and TRBJ1-3, is DVKVTQSSRYLVKRTGEKVFLECVQDMDHENMFWYRQDPGLGLRLIYFSYDVKMKEKGDIPEGYSVSREKKERFSLILESASTNQTSMYLCASSLVPGNTIYFGEGSWLTVV.

This clonotype was detected many times. This rearrangement joins TRBV7-9 to TRBJ1-5; D unclear. Trimming removed 1 base from V and 5 bases from J, with 6 bases in between. The germline V gene encodes CDR1 SEHNR and CDR2 FQNEAQ (reference sequence). This CDR3 region has 13 residues. CDR3 coding DNA: TGTGCCAGCAGCTTAGGAGTTTATCAGCCCCAGCATTTT. It encodes CASSLGVYQPQHF.

The V gene is TRBV12-3 or TRBV12-4, the J gene TRBJ2-2; D unresolved. V was cut by 3 bases and J by 5 bases, with 16 bases left in between. The length of the CDR3 is 16 residues. The CDR3 DNA follows: TGTGCCAGCAGTTTTCGGCCGGGTTTAAAAACCGGGGAGCTGTTTTTT. Translating it yields CASSFRPGLKTGELFF.

Only a few counts were recorded for this clonotype. The chain couples TRBV28 to TRBJ2-3, with D possibly TRBD2 on 6 matching bases. Germline CDR1 and CDR2: MDHEN and SYDVKM. The CDR3 runs to 11 residues. The DNA of the CDR3 is TGTGCGGGCGGGGTCGCTGGTACGCAGTATTTT. It is translated as CAGGVAGTQYF.

The V gene is TRBV9, the J gene TRBJ1-1, with unresolved D. Germline-derived CDR1 and CDR2 are SGDLS and YYNGEE. The V end was cut by 4 bases, the J end by 4 bases, with 14 bases between. The CDR3 totals 14 residues. In DNA form, the CDR3 reads TGTGCCAGCAGCCCGGGCGGAAGAGTCACTGAAGCTTTCTTT. Protein sequence: CASSPGGRVTEAFF.

This clonotype has only a few counts. The gene calls are TRBV6-5 and TRBJ2-1, with TRBD2 as a possible D gene (6 bases). V shed 2 bases and J shed 5 bases, with 16 bases lying between them. Germline lookup yields CDR1 MNHEY and CDR2 SVGAGI. The CDR3 spans 16 residues. The CDR3 region has the DNA TGTGCCAGCAGTTACCTCCGGAGGGTATCCCACAATGAGCAGTTCTTC. Protein product: CASSYLRRVSHNEQFF.

Ten or more counts support this clonotype. The V gene is TRBV11-2, the J gene TRBJ2-2, with TRBD1 as a possible D gene (5 bases). Looked up from germline, CDR1 is SGHAT and CDR2 is FQNNGV. V lost 5 bases and J 9 bases, leaving 16 bases between the germline ends. This CDR3 has 14 amino acids. The CDR3 sequence is CASSIQGYDRELFF. In DNA form, the CDR3 reads TGTGCCAGCAGCATCCAGGGTTACGACCGGGAGCTGTTTTTT. The variable domain in full, with the rest retrieved from reference TRBV11-2 and TRBJ2-2, is EAGVAQSPRYKIIEKRQSVAFWCNPISGHATLYWYQQILGQGPKLLIQFQNNGVVDDSQLPKDRFSAERLKGVDSTLKIQPAKLEDSAVYLCASSIQGYDRELFFGEGSRLTVL.

The CDR3 DNA reads as TGTGCCAGCAGCCGGGGACAGGGAGTAGATACGCAGTATTTT. The encoded protein is CASSRGQGVDTQYF. The rearrangement joins TRBV7-9 to TRBJ2-3; 9 nucleotides align to TRBD1. V shed 5 bases, J shed 5 bases, and the junction held 5 bases outside the gene matches. The CDR3 sequence is 14 residues long. Looked up from germline, CDR1 is SEHNR and CDR2 is FQNEAQ (reference sequence).